These 17 T cell receptor beta chains originate from one sample sequenced in a study of blood T cells in healthy people across ages. The second PCR ran roughly 6 to 11 cycles with a sample-barcoded 5' primer and J-beta primers. TCRdb processed the 5' RACE reads anew with MiXCR; each CDR3 protein has one entry. The sample consists of 920,000 or so distinct CDR3 sequences, 40% to 50% of them appearing once. The specimen sequenced was blood. These TCRs come from a woman aged 55 to 70 in good health.

This clonotype appeared many times. The chain joins TRBV7-9 to TRBJ2-7; TRBD1 agrees at 7 bases. The CDR3 sequence is 15 residues long. Germline V CDR1 and CDR2: SEHNR, FQNEAQ (reference sequence). V lost 5 bases, J lost 3 bases, and 10 bases stayed unmatched. The CDR3 spells CASSAQGFLSYEQYF. The CDR3 bases are TGTGCCAGCAGCGCACAGGGGTTCTTAAGCTACGAGCAGTACTTC.

This clonotype was counted between two and nine times. The CDR3 sequence: CASSLDGVMPQHF. The DNA for the CDR3 is TGCGCCAGCAGCTTGGATGGGGTGATGCCCCAGCATTTT. This rearrangement joins TRBV5-1 to TRBJ1-5; no clear D gene. The CDR3 has 13 amino acids. Germline V gene data show CDR1 as SGHRS and CDR2 as YFSETQ. Deletions cut 0 bases from V and 9 bases from J, with 10 bases between.

This clonotype was seen a handful of times. The chain links TRBV6-6 to TRBJ1-5, with D perhaps matching TRBD1 (6 bases). The CDR3 has 13 residues. Between the trimmed V and J ends, which lost 6 bases and 4 bases, there was a span of 10 bases. CDR1 and CDR2 from the germline V gene are MNHNY and SVGAGI (reference sequence). The CDR3 nucleotides are TGTGCCAGCAGAACTACAGGGAATCAGCCCCAGCATTTT. Protein: CASRTTGNQPQHF.

In its sample, this clonotype was seen a few times. The gene calls are TRBV3-1 and TRBJ1-2, with unresolved D. Germline assignment: CDR1 LGHDT and CDR2 YNNKEL (reference sequence). This CDR3 has 16 amino acids. The V end lost 0 bases, the J end lost 0 bases, and 11 bases lay between the germline ends. The CDR3 nucleotides read TGTGCCAGCAGCCAAGAAGGCACAGCGCCTAACTATGGCTACACCTTC. Protein product: CASSQEGTAPNYGYTF.

The V call is TRBV7-2, the J call TRBJ2-4, with 8 bases fitting TRBD2. The V and J ends lost 3 bases and 13 bases, in that order; junction bases with no gene match: 11. This CDR3 has 14 residues. Germline-derived CDR1 and CDR2 are SGHTA and FQGNSA. CDR3 nucleotide sequence: TGTGCCAGCAGCTTGAAAGCGGGAGATATTGAGCAGTACTTC. Encoded protein: CASSLKAGDIEQYF.

This chain connects TRBV29-1 to TRBJ2-2; D is perhaps TRBD1 (5 bases). The CDR3 covers 12 residues. Trimming stripped 7 bases from V and 3 bases from J, with 9 bases between. The germline V gene has CDR1 SQVTM and CDR2 ANQGSEA. The CDR3, as DNA: TGCAGCGCCGCAGGGTACACCGGGGAGCTGTTTTTT. It is translated as CSAAGYTGELFF.

This chain connects TRBV20-1 to TRBJ2-3; maybe TRBD2 (8 bases). This CDR3 contains 14 residues. Trimming took off 6 bases at V and 3 bases at J, with 16 bases between the two ends. Germline V lookup: CDR1 DFQATT, CDR2 SNEGSKA (reference sequence). The CDR3 protein is CSAPREGATDTQYF. The CDR3 coding sequence is TGCAGTGCCCCCCGGGAGGGGGCAACAGATACGCAGTATTTT.

The chain couples TRBV11-2 to TRBJ2-5, with no clear D. TRBJ2-7 explains the end of the DNA better; the J call may be wrong. Germline lookup yields CDR1 SGHAT and CDR2 FQNNGV. The CDR3 contains 12 residues. CDR3 amino acids: CASGRAYYEQYF. In nucleotides, the CDR3 is TGTGCCAGCGGCCGGGCCTACTACGAGCAGTACTTC.

This clonotype was detected ten times or more. This chain links TRBV29-1 with TRBJ2-7; tentative D call: TRBD2 (6 bases). The CDR3 length is 12 residues. Trimming pared 3 bases from V and 7 bases from J, leaving 13 bases between. From germline, CDR1 is SQVTM and CDR2 ANQGSEA. CDR3 sequence: CSVDRRAGEQYF. Here the CDR3 DNA reads TGCAGCGTTGACCGCAGGGCGGGGGAGCAGTACTTC.

This clonotype was seen more than once but under ten times. The chain employs TRBV12-3 or TRBV12-4 and TRBJ2-3, with 9 bases fitting TRBD2. The CDR3 length is 16 residues. V lost 5 bases to trimming and J lost 1 base; unmatched junction nucleotides: 7. Here the CDR3 reads CASSASAGGGTDTQYF. CDR3 in DNA: TGTGCCAGCAGTGCCTCAGCGGGAGGTGGCACAGATACGCAGTATTTT.

The chain recombines TRBV2 with TRBJ2-1, with 11 bases that match TRBD2. J lost 3 bases, V lost 10 bases, and 11 bases had no gene match. The CDR3 contains 16 residues. The germline V gene has CDR1 SNHLY and CDR2 FYNNEI. CDR3 region: CAMRGRTSGLYNEQFF. CDR3 in DNA: TGTGCCATGCGTGGCCGGACTAGCGGGCTCTACAATGAGCAGTTCTTC.

The chain employs TRBV6-2 or TRBV6-3 and TRBJ2-7, with 7 bases aligning to TRBD1. This CDR3 has 16 residues. V dropped 6 bases and J dropped 0; count of bases not matched to a gene: 11. Per germline, CDR1 MNHEY and CDR2 SVGEGT. CDR3 bases: TGTGCCAGCAGCAGGCCCCGACAGGGCCCCTCCTACGAGCAGTACTTC. Protein sequence: CASSRPRQGPSYEQYF.

CDR3 sequence: CSARVLAGASSYEQYF. In nucleotides, the CDR3 is TGCAGTGCTAGAGTTCTAGCGGGAGCATCGTCCTACGAGCAGTACTTC. The chain carries TRBV20-1 and TRBJ2-7; TRBD2 aligns across 10 bases. Per germline, CDR1 DFQATT and CDR2 SNEGSKA (reference sequence). Losses at the gene ends were 1 base for V and 1 base for J; bases not matched to a gene: 7. The CDR3 has 16 residues.

The rearrangement links TRBV28 to TRBJ2-7, with 9 bases that match TRBD2. CDR1 is MDHEN, CDR2 SYDVKM, per germline. V was pared by 7 bases and J by 0 bases, with 7 bases of the junction left unmatched. The CDR3 spans 15 residues. CDR3 nucleotides: TGTGCCAGCACCCCGGCTAGCGGGGTCTCCTACGAGCAGTACTTC. Protein sequence: CASTPASGVSYEQYF.

The CDR3 protein is CASSDSTGNGNRDTQYF. CDR3 DNA sequence: TGTGCCAGCAGTGACTCCACAGGGAATGGGAATCGGGATACGCAGTATTTT. This chain connects TRBV6-4 to TRBJ2-3; a weak D match, TRBD1 (6 bases). Germline loops: CDR1 MRHNA, CDR2 SNTAGT. The CDR3 is 17 amino acids. Deletions cut 0 bases from V and 6 bases from J, with 19 bases between.

This sequence joins TRBV7-2 and TRBJ2-3; 9 nucleotides agree with TRBD1. The CDR3 consists of 15 residues. Per the germline V gene, CDR1 is SGHTA and CDR2 is FQGNSA. V was clipped by 5 bases and J by 3 bases; unmatched bases: 6. The CDR3 is CASSEGQGWTDTQYF. CDR3 DNA sequence: TGTGCCAGCAGCGAGGGACAGGGATGGACAGATACGCAGTATTTT.

This clonotype came up a few times. The chain uses TRBV29-1 and TRBJ2-7; D ambiguous. V lost 4 bases and J 5 bases, leaving 12 bases between the germline ends. There are 12 residues in the CDR3. Germline V lookup: CDR1 SQVTM, CDR2 ANQGSEA. CDR3: CSVGQARNEQYF. The CDR3 nucleotides are TGCAGCGTTGGCCAGGCTAGAAACGAGCAGTACTTC.